In its sample, the clone carrying this T cell receptor beta chain was seen a few times. What it binds is not known. A template switching step contributed a universal primer site, while unique molecular identifiers were present in the cDNA. TCRdb ran MiXCR on the 5' RACE reads and lists one entry per CDR3 protein. The sample consists of 510,000 or so distinct CDR3 sequences, 12% to 15% of them appearing once. Everyone who gave samples was a healthy Caucasian. The data were obtained in a study of identical twins. Study-wide points: An excess of low generation probability was shown by twin-shared out-of-frame alpha sequences.

The CDR3 runs 15 residues. Germline-derived CDR1 and CDR2 are MDHEN and SYDVKM. The V segment lost 10 bases and the J segment 1 base; nucleotides outside the gene matches: 5. Separately, the same data were catalogued under a study of yellow fever vaccine responses in identical twins.

This clonotype was obtained from a woman younger than 30 in good health. Sequencing was done on a sample of CD4+ T cells sorted from blood. The chain uses TRBV28 and TRBJ2-4, with 12 positions matching TRBD1. The CDR3, as DNA: TGTGCCACCGGGACAGGGGGCGCCGCCAAAAACATTCAGTACTTC. Protein: CATGTGGAAKNIQYF. Full variable domain (missing parts from reference TRBV28 and TRBJ2-4): DVKVTQSSRYLVKRTGEKVFLECVQDMDHENMFWYRQDPGLGLRLIYFSYDVKMKEKGDIPEGYSVSREKKERFSLILESASTNQTSMYLCATGTGGAAKNIQYFGAGTRLSVL.